This is a list of T cell receptor beta chains from one sample in a study of human T cells and chemical hapten exposure. TCRdb fed the RACE reads into MiXCR, producing one record per CDR3 protein. The table has about 380,000 distinct CDR3 sequences, roughly 5% seen once. This sample comprised whole blood, obtained in connection with sensitization to the hapten diphenylcyclopropenone (DPC). All receptors derive from a woman aged 50 to 60 with alopecia areata. Some clones in this sample may be carry-over from other donors' samples. CDR3s include the opening cysteine and the closing phenylalanine or tryptophan. The order of the fields is clone size, D gene, CDR3 length, V gene, J gene, CDR3 DNA, CDR3 protein. A D gene is named only where the DNA matches it firmly. Expanded clones are given a class, and other clones once, few, many or no size at all.

size: many
D: .
length: 15
V: TRBV20-1
J: TRBJ1-3
DNA: TGCAGTGCTAAGGGACGGTCGAGCTCTGGAAACACCATATATTTT
CDR3: CSAKGRSSSGNTIYF

size: .
D: TRBD2
length: 14
V: TRBV20-1
J: TRBJ2-7
DNA: TGCAGTGCCTCCAGGGCGGGAGGGATCGACGAGCAGTACTTC
CDR3: CSASRAGGIDEQYF

size: many
D: TRBD1
length: 16
V: TRBV4-2
J: TRBJ1-1
DNA: TGTGCCAGCAGCCAACAGGACTCAGGGGGCGGCACTGAAGCTTTCTTT
CDR3: CASSQQDSGGGTEAFF

size: many
D: .
length: 12
V: TRBV27
J: TRBJ1-2
DNA: TGTGCCAGCAGTTCGGACAGTAATGGCTACACCTTC
CDR3: CASSSDSNGYTF

size: .
D: .
length: 14
V: TRBV5-4
J: TRBJ2-7
DNA: TGTGCCAGCAGTCCATACGGTCGACCCTACGAGCAGTACTTC
CDR3: CASSPYGRPYEQYF

size: many
D: .
length: 12
V: TRBV2
J: TRBJ2-3
DNA: TGTGCCAGCGAGGCGGGCACAGATACGCAGTATTTT
CDR3: CASEAGTDTQYF

size: many
D: .
length: 15
V: TRBV20-1
J: TRBJ1-1
DNA: TGCAGTGCTAGAGCTACAGGGTGGGGAAACACTGAAGCTTTCTTT
CDR3: CSARATGWGNTEAFF

size: few
D: .
length: 12
V: TRBV12-3/TRBV12-4
J: TRBJ1-5
DNA: TGTGCCAGCCAGATAGGGGGTCAGCCCCAGCATTTT
CDR3: CASQIGGQPQHF

size: many
D: TRBD1
length: 14
V: TRBV20-1
J: TRBJ1-6
DNA: TGCAGTGCTAGGACAGGGGGTGATAATTCACCCCTCCACTTT
CDR3: CSARTGGDNSPLHF

size: many
D: .
length: 13
V: TRBV5-1
J: TRBJ1-4
DNA: TGCGCCAGCAGCTTAGGGGCGCAGGAAAAACTGTTTTTT
CDR3: CASSLGAQEKLFF

size: .
D: TRBD1
length: 15
V: TRBV6-2/TRBV6-3
J: TRBJ2-2
DNA: TGTGCCAGCAATACAGGGGGCGCGAACACCGGGGAGCTGTTTTTT
CDR3: CASNTGGANTGELFF

size: .
D: .
length: 15
V: TRBV7-2
J: TRBJ2-2
DNA: TGTGCCAGCAGCCCAAAATCAGGGTCGAGCGGGGAGCTGTTTTTT
CDR3: CASSPKSGSSGELFF

size: few
D: .
length: 14
V: TRBV11-3
J: TRBJ2-2
DNA: TGTGCCAGCAGCTTACGTACAGGGAGGGGGGAGCTGTTTTTT
CDR3: CASSLRTGRGELFF

size: many
D: .
length: 14
V: TRBV7-6
J: TRBJ2-1
DNA: TGTGCCAGCAGCTCCGTGGGGGGAGGAGGTGAGCAGTTCTTC
CDR3: CASSSVGGGGEQFF

size: .
D: TRBD1
length: 15
V: TRBV5-4
J: TRBJ1-2
DNA: TGTGCCAGCAGCTTGTGGACAGGGGCTAACTATGGCTACACCTTC
CDR3: CASSLWTGANYGYTF

size: .
D: .
length: 16
V: TRBV29-1
J: TRBJ2-7
DNA: TGCAGCGCACGTTGGGGGGAACGGGACGGAAGCTACGAGCAGTACTTC
CDR3: CSARWGERDGSYEQYF

size: few
D: .
length: 13
V: TRBV2
J: TRBJ1-2
DNA: TGTGCCAGCGGGGCAGGGCCTAACTATGGCTACACCTTC
CDR3: CASGAGPNYGYTF

size: many
D: .
length: 15
V: TRBV5-6
J: TRBJ1-5
DNA: TGTGCCAGCAGCTTGGGACCAGGGACTGCTCAGCCCCAGCATTTT
CDR3: CASSLGPGTAQPQHF

size: many
D: .
length: 16
V: TRBV6-5
J: TRBJ2-5
DNA: TGTGCCAGCAGTACCTTTGGCTCAGGGGTCGGGGAGACCCAGTACTTC
CDR3: CASSTFGSGVGETQYF

size: .
D: TRBD1
length: 15
V: TRBV5-1
J: TRBJ1-1
DNA: TGCGCCAGCAGCTTGACAGGGGGCGCGGGCACTGAAGCTTTCTTT
CDR3: CASSLTGGAGTEAFF

size: many
D: .
length: 14
V: TRBV4-3
J: TRBJ2-7
DNA: TGCGCCAGCAGCCAGGGGGCGGGAGTAGGGGAGCAGTACTTC
CDR3: CASSQGAGVGEQYF

size: .
D: .
length: 16
V: TRBV6-7
J: TRBJ2-3
DNA: TGTGCCAGCAGTTACTCGAGGCGGAGGACCACAGATACGCAGTATTTT
CDR3: CASSYSRRRTTDTQYF

size: .
D: TRBD2
length: 15
V: TRBV28
J: TRBJ2-7
DNA: TGTGCCAGCAGTCCAAGACTAGCGGGTGATAGGGAGCAGTACTTC
CDR3: CASSPRLAGDREQYF

size: few
D: .
length: 17
V: TRBV4-1
J: TRBJ1-3
DNA: TGCGCCAGCAGCCAAGAACTAGGACGTCTCTCTGGAAACACCATATATTTT
CDR3: CASSQELGRLSGNTIYF

size: .
D: TRBD2
length: 13
V: TRBV6-2/TRBV6-3
J: TRBJ2-7
DNA: TGTGCCAGCAAGACTAGCGGGAGTTACGAGCAGTACTTC
CDR3: CASKTSGSYEQYF

size: many
D: .
length: 14
V: TRBV7-6
J: TRBJ1-1
DNA: TGTGCCAGCAGCTCCAGGGCCTCAAACACTGAAGCTTTCTTT
CDR3: CASSSRASNTEAFF

size: many
D: .
length: 12
V: TRBV6-6
J: TRBJ2-1
DNA: TGTGCCAGCAGTTACTCGAAAGATGAGCAGTTCTTC
CDR3: CASSYSKDEQFF

size: .
D: .
length: 14
V: TRBV24-1
J: TRBJ2-7
DNA: TGTGCCACCAGTGAGGAGGGACCTCCCTACGAGCAGTACTTC
CDR3: CATSEEGPPYEQYF

size: .
D: .
length: 12
V: TRBV25-1
J: TRBJ2-7
DNA: TGTGCCAGCAGGAGGAGCTCCTACGAGCAGTACTTC
CDR3: CASRRSSYEQYF

size: many
D: TRBD1
length: 13
V: TRBV12-5
J: TRBJ2-7
DNA: TGTGCTAGTGCCTGGGACAGGACCTACGAGCAGTACTTC
CDR3: CASAWDRTYEQYF

size: many
D: TRBD1
length: 12
V: TRBV29-1
J: TRBJ1-1
DNA: TGCAGCGTCCGGACAGGGAGGACTGAAGCTTTCTTT
CDR3: CSVRTGRTEAFF

size: many
D: .
length: 13
V: TRBV20-1
J: TRBJ2-7
DNA: TGCAGTTCCAGGGGGGAGCGGGACTACGAGCAGTACTTC
CDR3: CSSRGERDYEQYF

size: many
D: TRBD2
length: 22
V: TRBV6-2/TRBV6-3
J: TRBJ2-1
DNA: TGTGCCAGCAGTTACTCTCCCCACGGGACTAGCGATATAGAAAGCTCCTACAATGAGCAGTTCTTC
CDR3: CASSYSPHGTSDIESSYNEQFF

size: few
D: TRBD1
length: 17
V: TRBV9
J: TRBJ2-3
DNA: TGTGCCAGCAGCGTAGAAGGTCAGGGGGTCATCACAGATACGCAGTATTTT
CDR3: CASSVEGQGVITDTQYF

size: .
D: .
length: 14
V: TRBV6-6
J: TRBJ2-7
DNA: TGTGCCAGCAGTTACACTATCGACTCCTACGAGCAGTACTTC
CDR3: CASSYTIDSYEQYF

size: few
D: .
length: 15
V: TRBV6-5
J: TRBJ2-7
DNA: TGTGCCAGCAGTTACTCGGCGGGGCCTTCCTACGAGCAGTACTTC
CDR3: CASSYSAGPSYEQYF

size: few
D: TRBD2
length: 17
V: TRBV4-1
J: TRBJ2-2
DNA: TGCGCCAGCAGCCCTAGACTAGCGGGGATGAACACCGGGGAGCTGTTTTTT
CDR3: CASSPRLAGMNTGELFF

size: many
D: .
length: 13
V: TRBV14
J: TRBJ1-5
DNA: TGTGCCAGCAGCCAAGAGGGCGATGGGCCCCAGCATTTT
CDR3: CASSQEGDGPQHF

size: many
D: .
length: 15
V: TRBV9
J: TRBJ1-3
DNA: TGTGCCAGCAGCGTTTGGGACGGAGCTGGAAACACCATATATTTT
CDR3: CASSVWDGAGNTIYF

size: many
D: TRBD1
length: 14
V: TRBV30
J: TRBJ2-1
DNA: TGTGCCTGGAGGTCGGACAGGGGGCGCGGTGAGCAGTTCTTC
CDR3: CAWRSDRGRGEQFF

size: many
D: .
length: 14
V: TRBV7-6
J: TRBJ2-7
DNA: TGTGCCAGCAGCCTCCTAAGCGGATCCTACGAGCAGTACTTC
CDR3: CASSLLSGSYEQYF

size: few
D: .
length: 14
V: TRBV5-1
J: TRBJ2-7
DNA: TGCGCCAGCACCCTTTCGACTGGGACCTACGAGCAGTACTTC
CDR3: CASTLSTGTYEQYF

size: few
D: TRBD1
length: 14
V: TRBV28
J: TRBJ1-6
DNA: TGTGCCAGCAGCCAGACAGGGGGCAGTTCACCCCTCCACTTT
CDR3: CASSQTGGSSPLHF

size: few
D: TRBD2
length: 17
V: TRBV6-2/TRBV6-3
J: TRBJ2-3
DNA: TGTGCCAGCAGTAAGCGGACTAGCGGGAGAGGGACAGATACGCAGTATTTT
CDR3: CASSKRTSGRGTDTQYF

size: many
D: TRBD2
length: 17
V: TRBV6-5
J: TRBJ2-2
DNA: TGTGCCAGCAGTTCGACTAGCGGGGGCCCGAACACCGGGGAGCTGTTTTTT
CDR3: CASSSTSGGPNTGELFF

size: .
D: .
length: 11
V: TRBV29-1
J: TRBJ2-5
DNA: TGCAGCGCTGGGGGTCAAGAGACCCAGTACTTC
CDR3: CSAGGQETQYF

size: many
D: .
length: 15
V: TRBV27
J: TRBJ1-6
DNA: TGTGCCAGCAGTTTAAGAGGCTCCCAGGGTTCACCCCTCCACTTT
CDR3: CASSLRGSQGSPLHF

size: many
D: .
length: 12
V: TRBV18
J: TRBJ2-1
DNA: TGTGCCAGCTCCCTCCTAAACGGGGAGCAGTTCTTC
CDR3: CASSLLNGEQFF

size: .
D: .
length: 13
V: TRBV4-1
J: TRBJ2-5
DNA: TGCGCCAGCAGCCAAGTTCTCGGAGAGACCCAGTACTTC
CDR3: CASSQVLGETQYF

size: many
D: TRBD2
length: 15
V: TRBV20-1
J: TRBJ2-1
DNA: TGCAGTGCCATGCGAGCGGGGGGGCGAAACAATGAGCAGTTCTTC
CDR3: CSAMRAGGRNNEQFF

size: many
D: .
length: 14
V: TRBV13
J: TRBJ1-1
DNA: TGTGCCAGCAGCTTAGTACAAATGAACACTGAAGCTTTCTTT
CDR3: CASSLVQMNTEAFF

size: many
D: TRBD1
length: 16
V: TRBV3-1
J: TRBJ1-1
DNA: TGTGCCAGCAGCCAAGATGGGCCCGGGACAGGGCGTGTAGCTTTCTTT
CDR3: CASSQDGPGTGRVAFF

size: many
D: .
length: 12
V: TRBV6-5
J: TRBJ2-7
DNA: TGTGCCAGCAGTGCGGGGGCCGACGAGCAGTACTTC
CDR3: CASSAGADEQYF

size: .
D: TRBD1
length: 15
V: TRBV4-1
J: TRBJ2-1
DNA: TGCGCCAGCAGCCAGACAGGGGGGACCTACAATGAGCAGTTCTTC
CDR3: CASSQTGGTYNEQFF

size: many
D: .
length: 15
V: TRBV20-1
J: TRBJ2-7
DNA: TGCAGTGCTGGGTCGTTGTTAGGCCTCTCCTACGAGCAGTACTTC
CDR3: CSAGSLLGLSYEQYF

size: many
D: .
length: 14
V: TRBV5-6
J: TRBJ2-2
DNA: TGTGCCAGCAGCTTGGTCCTAGCAGCCGGGGAGCTGTTTTTT
CDR3: CASSLVLAAGELFF

size: few
D: .
length: 11
V: TRBV29-1
J: TRBJ1-5
DNA: TGCAGCCCGAGGACAAATCAGCCCCAGCATTTT
CDR3: CSPRTNQPQHF

size: many
D: TRBD2
length: 15
V: TRBV3-1
J: TRBJ2-7
DNA: TGTGCCAGCAGCCCCTCCGGGAGGACCCCCTACGAGCAGTACTTC
CDR3: CASSPSGRTPYEQYF

size: few
D: .
length: 13
V: TRBV29-1
J: TRBJ1-2
DNA: TGCAGCGTTCCCCGAGGGGATCGGTATGGCTACACCTTC
CDR3: CSVPRGDRYGYTF

size: many
D: .
length: 13
V: TRBV12-3/TRBV12-4
J: TRBJ1-2
DNA: TGTGCCAGCAGTTTAGGTGGTCAGTTCGGCTACACCTTC
CDR3: CASSLGGQFGYTF